Detailed here is one T cell receptor beta chain. This entry comes from a study of blood T cell repertoires in COVID-19. CDR1 is KGHSH and CDR2 is LQKENI in the germline V gene. The ends were cut back, 2 bases at V and 6 bases at J, with 13 bases in the middle. The CDR3 contains 14 residues. Only in-frame clones appear in the TCRdb table, and some are missing; sequencing was by immunoSEQ multiplex PCR. The sample comprises nearly 250,000 clones, about 90% of which are singletons, and around 0.87% rests with the top ten. Sequencing was performed on PBMCs or T cells enriched from blood (not recorded which). This TCR came from a man over 45 who had been exposed to COVID-19. The chain carries TRBV18 and TRBJ1-2, with D possibly TRBD1 on 5 matching bases. CDR3: CASSPLSRVDGYTF. DNA for the CDR3: TGTGCCAGCTCACCATTGTCCAGGGTGGATGGCTACACCTTC.